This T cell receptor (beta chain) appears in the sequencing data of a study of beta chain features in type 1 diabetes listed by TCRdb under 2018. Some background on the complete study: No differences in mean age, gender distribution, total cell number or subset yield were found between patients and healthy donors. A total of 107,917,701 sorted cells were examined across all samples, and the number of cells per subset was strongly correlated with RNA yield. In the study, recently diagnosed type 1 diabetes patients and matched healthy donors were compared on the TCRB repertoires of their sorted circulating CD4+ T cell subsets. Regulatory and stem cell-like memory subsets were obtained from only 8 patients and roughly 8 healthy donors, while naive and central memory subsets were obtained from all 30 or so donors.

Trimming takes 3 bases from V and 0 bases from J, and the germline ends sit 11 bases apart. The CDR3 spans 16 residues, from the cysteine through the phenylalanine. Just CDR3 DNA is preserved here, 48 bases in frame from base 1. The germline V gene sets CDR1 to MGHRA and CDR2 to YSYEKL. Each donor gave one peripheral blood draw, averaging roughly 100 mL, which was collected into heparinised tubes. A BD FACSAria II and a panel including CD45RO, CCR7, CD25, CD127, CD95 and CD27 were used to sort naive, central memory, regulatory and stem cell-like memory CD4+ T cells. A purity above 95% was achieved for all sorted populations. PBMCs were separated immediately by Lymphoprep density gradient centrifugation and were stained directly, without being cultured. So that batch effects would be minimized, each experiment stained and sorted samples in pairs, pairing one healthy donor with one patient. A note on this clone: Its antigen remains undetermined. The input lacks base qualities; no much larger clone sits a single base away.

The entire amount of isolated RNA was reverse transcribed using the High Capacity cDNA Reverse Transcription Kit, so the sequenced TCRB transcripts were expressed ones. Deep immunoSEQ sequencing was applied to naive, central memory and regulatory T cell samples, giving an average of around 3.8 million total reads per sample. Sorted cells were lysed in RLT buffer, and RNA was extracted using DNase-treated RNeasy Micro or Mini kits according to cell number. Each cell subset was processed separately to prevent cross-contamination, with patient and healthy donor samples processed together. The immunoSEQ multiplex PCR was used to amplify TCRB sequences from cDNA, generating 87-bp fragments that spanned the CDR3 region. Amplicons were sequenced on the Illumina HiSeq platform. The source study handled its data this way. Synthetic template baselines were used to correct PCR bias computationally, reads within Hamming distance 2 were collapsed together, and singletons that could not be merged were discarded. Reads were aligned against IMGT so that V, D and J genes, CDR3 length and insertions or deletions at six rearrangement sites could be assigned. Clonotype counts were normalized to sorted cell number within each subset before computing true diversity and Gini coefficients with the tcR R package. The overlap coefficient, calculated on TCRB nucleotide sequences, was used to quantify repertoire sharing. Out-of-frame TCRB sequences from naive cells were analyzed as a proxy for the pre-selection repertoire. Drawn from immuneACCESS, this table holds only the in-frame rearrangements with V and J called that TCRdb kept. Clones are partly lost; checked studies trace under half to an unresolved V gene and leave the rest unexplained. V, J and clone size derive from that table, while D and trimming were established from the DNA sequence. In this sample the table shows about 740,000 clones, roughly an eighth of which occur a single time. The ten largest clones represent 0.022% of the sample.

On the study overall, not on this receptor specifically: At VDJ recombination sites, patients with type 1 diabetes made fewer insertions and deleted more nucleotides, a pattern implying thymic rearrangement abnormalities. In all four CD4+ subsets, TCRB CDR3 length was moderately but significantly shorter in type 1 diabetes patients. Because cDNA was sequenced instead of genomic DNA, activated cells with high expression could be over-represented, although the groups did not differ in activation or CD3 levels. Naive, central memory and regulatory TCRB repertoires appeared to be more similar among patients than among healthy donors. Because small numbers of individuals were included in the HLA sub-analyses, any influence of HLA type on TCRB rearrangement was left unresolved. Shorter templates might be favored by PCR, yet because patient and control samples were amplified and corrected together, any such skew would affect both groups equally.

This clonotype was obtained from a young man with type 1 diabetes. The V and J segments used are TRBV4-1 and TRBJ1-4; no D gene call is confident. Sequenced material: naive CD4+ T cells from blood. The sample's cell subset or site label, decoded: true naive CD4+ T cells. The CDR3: CASSHTVPSTNEKLFF. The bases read TGCGCCAGCAGCCACACGGTCCCGTCAACTAATGAAAAACTGTTTTTT.